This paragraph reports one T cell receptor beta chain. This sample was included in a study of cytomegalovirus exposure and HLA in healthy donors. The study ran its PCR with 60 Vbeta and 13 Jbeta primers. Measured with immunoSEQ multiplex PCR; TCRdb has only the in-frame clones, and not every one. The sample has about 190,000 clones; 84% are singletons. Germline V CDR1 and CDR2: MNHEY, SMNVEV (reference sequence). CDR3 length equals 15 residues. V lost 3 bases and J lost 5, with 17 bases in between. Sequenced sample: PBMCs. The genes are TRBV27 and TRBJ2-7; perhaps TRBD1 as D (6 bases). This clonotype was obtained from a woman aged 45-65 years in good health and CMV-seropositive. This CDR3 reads CASSFTPGDLDEQYF. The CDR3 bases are TGTGCCAGCAGTTTCACCCCAGGGGATCTCGACGAGCAGTACTTC.